This TCR beta chain was sequenced for a study of glioma-infiltrating T cells after dendritic cell vaccination. Stated time point: after dendritic cell vaccination, including at tumor progression/relapse. Only patients with spare fresh-frozen tumor and over two years of follow-up were included. Blood PBMC samples: pre-vaccination, two weeks post third vaccination, and at tumor progression. The V segment lost 9 bases and the J segment 7 bases; nucleotides outside the gene matches: 7. This CDR3 contains 13 residues. The V gene's germline CDR1 is LNHDA and CDR2 SQIVND (reference sequence). The immunoSEQ assay amplified TCRB CDR3 from up to roughly 2 ug DNA. Primers: 60 V beta forward and 13 J beta reverse. Only in-frame clones appear in the TCRdb table, and some are missing; sequencing was by immunoSEQ multiplex PCR. The sample records approximately 85,000 clones, 85% being singletons.

This receptor was identified in a human donor with glioblastoma. The V and J genes are TRBV19 and TRBJ2-1, with TRBD1 matching over 9 bases. Here the sequenced sample was blood, taken after dendritic cell vaccination. The CDR3 bases are TGTGCCAGCGTGGGGACAGGGTCGAATGAGCAGTTCTTC. Residues: CASVGTGSNEQFF.